This passage covers 4 T cell receptor beta chains from one sample sequenced in a study of T cell repertoires in cytomegalovirus infection. TCRdb reprocessed the reads via MiXCR and lists one record per CDR3 protein. The table has roughly 730,000 distinct CDR3 sequences, 30% to 35% seen once; the top ten hold 15% to 20%. What these receptors recognize is not known. Sequenced here: cultured PBMCs, sampled from culture after CMV antigen stimulation. These receptors all come from a human donor in good health (CMV status not recorded). Some clones in this sample may be carry-over from other donors' samples.

In its sample, this clonotype was seen a few times. The J gene is TRBJ1-1, the V gene TRBV6-2 or TRBV6-3; D is uncertain. V lost 2 bases to trimming and J lost 1 base, with 8 bases between them. The CDR3 is made up of 14 amino acids. Per the germline V gene, CDR1 is MNHEY and CDR2 is SVGEGT. CDR3 loop: CASSYPGRNTEAFF. The CDR3 nucleotides are TGTGCCAGCAGTTACCCCGGGAGGAACACTGAAGCTTTCTTT.

The gene calls are TRBV7-9 and TRBJ2-5, with 10 bases matching TRBD1. Looked up from germline, CDR1 is SEHNR and CDR2 is FQNEAQ (reference sequence). CDR3 length: 21 amino acids. After removal of 4 bases from V and 3 bases from J, the junction contained 23 bases not matched to a gene. DNA for the CDR3: TGTGCCAGCAGCTCTACGCCGACAGGGGGCGGTTTTGGGGGGAACAAAGAGACCCAGTACTTC. Translation: CASSSTPTGGGFGGNKETQYF.

The CDR3 DNA follows: TGTGCCAGCTCACCGACTACAGGGTGGGGGTCCCTTTCAGCTTTCTTT. It yields the protein CASSPTTGWGSLSAFF. The V call is TRBV18, the J call TRBJ1-1; D is perhaps TRBD1 (6 bases). Germline CDR1 is KGHSH and CDR2 is LQKENI. This CDR3 is 16 amino acids long. Trimming shortened V by 3 bases and J by 10 bases, and 24 bases separated the two germline ends.

The chain combines TRBV7-9 with TRBJ1-4, with TRBD1 matching over 7 bases. This CDR3 spans 16 amino acids. Germline V gene lookup returns CDR1 SEHNR and CDR2 FQNEAQ (reference sequence). The V gene end was trimmed by 5 bases and the J gene end by 10 bases; junction bases not matched to a gene: 16. CDR3 DNA: TGTGCCAGCAGCCTCCTTCCGGGCACAGGGGATGCAAAACTGTTTTTT. The encoded protein is CASSLLPGTGDAKLFF. The full variable domain, in which reference TRBV7-9 and TRBJ1-4 provide the parts outside the CDR3, is DTGVSQNPRHKITKRGQNVTFRCDPISEHNRLYWYRQTLGQGPEFLTYFQNEAQLEKSRLLSDRFSAERPKGSFSTLEIQRTEQGDSAMYLCASSLLPGTGDAKLFFGSGTQLSVL.